These T cell receptor beta chains were read from a single sample in a study of OX40 agonist ivuxolimab in advanced cancers. The table came from immunoSEQ multiplex PCR; TCRdb's copy has only in-frame clones and leaves some out. The sample lists tens of thousands of clones; approximately 84% were seen once. The sequenced sample was CD4+ or CD8+ T cells sorted from blood, obtained in a trial of the OX40 agonist ivuxolimab. Source of these receptors: an adult with an advanced solid tumor such as melanoma, head and neck, liver or kidney cancer. Both conserved end residues are part of each CDR3. D genes are given only for firm matches. Some rows have no size entry. The others give once, few or many, or a class for an expanded clone.

>TRBV7-9|TRBD2|TRBJ2-1|NA
CASSFGGRDEQFF
TGTGCCAGCAGCTTTGGAGGGAGGGATGAGCAGTTCTTC
>TRBV29-1|TRBD1|TRBJ1-2|NA
CSARDRGQPNYGYTF
TGCAGCGCCAGGGACAGGGGGCAACCTAACTATGGCTACACCTTC
>TRBV28|NA|TRBJ1-1|NA
CASSLLNRANTEAFF
TGTGCCAGCAGTCTTCTAAACAGGGCCAACACTGAAGCTTTCTTT
>TRBV7-2|NA|TRBJ1-2|NA
CASSSFGGYGYTF
TGTGCCAGCAGCTCCTTCGGCGGGTATGGCTACACCTTC
>TRBV19|TRBD1|TRBJ1-2|NA
CASSWTGGIDGYTF
TGTGCCAGTAGCTGGACAGGGGGAATCGATGGCTACACCTTC
>TRBV4-2|TRBD1|TRBJ1-6|NA
CASSQESYSGTGRSPLHF
TGTGCCAGCAGCCAGGAGAGCTATTCCGGGACAGGACGGTCACCCCTCCACTTT
>TRBV19|TRBD1|TRBJ1-6|once
CASSMDGTGISPLHF
TGTGCCAGTAGTATGGACGGGACAGGGATTTCACCCCTCCACTTT
>TRBV2|NA|TRBJ1-3|few
CASSSQGRLFSGNTIYF
TGTGCCAGCAGTTCACAGGGAAGACTATTCTCTGGAAACACCATATATTTT
>TRBV11-1|TRBD2|TRBJ2-4|few
CASSNGLAGGDIQYF
TGTGCCAGCAGCAATGGACTAGCGGGAGGAGACATTCAGTACTTC
>TRBV15|NA|TRBJ1-2|few
CATSRRGGNYGYTF
TGTGCCACCAGCAGGAGGGGGGGGAACTATGGCTACACCTTC
>TRBV11-3|TRBD2|TRBJ2-1|NA
CASSLGQAGHNEQFF
TGTGCCAGCAGCTTAGGCCAAGCGGGACACAATGAGCAGTTCTTC
>TRBV13|NA|TRBJ2-7|NA
CASSLTAKAYEQYF
TGTGCCAGCAGCTTAACGGCTAAAGCCTACGAGCAGTACTTC
>TRBV7-9|NA|TRBJ2-4|NA
CASSPRHIQYF
TGTGCCAGCAGCCCCCGTCACATTCAGTACTTC
>TRBV19|NA|TRBJ1-5|NA
CASRTHQGHQPQHF
TGTGCCAGTAGAACTCATCAGGGGCATCAGCCCCAGCATTTT
>TRBV5-6|TRBD2|TRBJ2-7|NA
CASSPLAGPTYEQYF
TGTGCCAGCAGCCCTCTAGCGGGTCCGACCTACGAGCAGTACTTC
>TRBV15|TRBD1|TRBJ1-2|once
CATSIPTGTGHGYTF
TGTGCCACCAGCATCCCCACCGGGACAGGCCATGGCTACACCTTC
>TRBV2|TRBD1|TRBJ1-2|NA
CASRRDRDDYGYTF
TGTGCCAGCAGGAGGGACAGGGATGACTATGGCTACACCTTC
>TRBV6-5|NA|TRBJ1-2|NA
CASRKQGLGSGYTF
TGTGCCAGCAGAAAGCAGGGGTTGGGAAGCGGCTACACCTTC
>TRBV12-5|NA|TRBJ1-5|NA
CASGLGGWNQPQHF
TGTGCTAGTGGCCTCGGGGGGTGGAATCAGCCCCAGCATTTT
>TRBV5-4|TRBD2|TRBJ2-2|NA
CASSSGTKNTGELFF
TGTGCCAGCAGCTCCGGGACTAAGAACACCGGGGAGCTGTTTTTT
>TRBV9|NA|TRBJ2-7|NA
CASSVSVTDSYEQYF
TGTGCCAGCAGCGTCTCCGTTACGGATTCCTACGAGCAGTACTTC
>TRBV19|NA|TRBJ1-2|NA
CASSIGGIINYGYTF
TGTGCCAGTAGTATAGGCGGCATCATTAACTATGGCTACACCTTC
>TRBV4-3|TRBD1|TRBJ1-6|NA
CASSQDTGEFSSPLHF
TGCGCCAGCAGCCAAGACACAGGGGAATTCAGTTCACCCCTCCACTTT
>TRBV19|NA|TRBJ2-5|NA
CASSVGHQETQYF
TGTGCCAGTAGTGTGGGACATCAAGAGACCCAGTACTTC
>TRBV2|NA|TRBJ1-1|NA
CASSPLHRIYTEAFF
TGTGCCAGCAGCCCACTACATCGGATATACACTGAAGCTTTCTTT
>TRBV28|NA|TRBJ1-1|NA
CASTFQWEAFF
TGTGCCAGCACCTTCCAGTGGGAAGCTTTCTTT